These 27 T cell receptor beta chains originate from one sample sequenced in a study of OX40 agonist ivuxolimab in advanced cancers. Some clones are missing from TCRdb's copy, which holds only in-frame ones; the method was immunoSEQ multiplex PCR. Among about 120,000 clones listed, 80% to 90% were seen once. The sample here was CD4+ or CD8+ T cells sorted from blood, taken in a trial of the OX40 agonist ivuxolimab. The receptors here all came from an adult with an advanced solid tumor such as melanoma, head and neck, liver or kidney cancer.

This chain links TRBV18 with TRBJ2-1, with 9 bases aligning to TRBD1. The V and J ends lost 3 bases and 4 bases, in that order; junction bases with no gene match: 4. The germline gives CDR1 KGHSH, CDR2 LQKENI. This CDR3 spans 15 amino acids. The CDR3 is CASSPDRGKYNEQFF. DNA for the CDR3: TGTGCCAGCTCACCGGACAGGGGAAAATACAATGAGCAGTTCTTC. Full variable domain (rest looked up from reference TRBV18 and TRBJ2-1): NAGVMQNPRHLVRRRGQEARLRCSPMKGHSHVYWYRQLPEEGLKFMVYLQKENIIDESGMPKERFSAEFPKEGPSILRIQQVVRGDSAAYFCASSPDRGKYNEQFFGPGTRLTVL.

The chain combines TRBV5-1 with TRBJ2-3; 13 positions match TRBD2. Looked up from germline, CDR1 is SGHRS and CDR2 is YFSETQ. With 3 bases clipped from V and 2 bases from J, the junction kept 9 bases outside the gene matches. CDR3 length equals 18 residues. The CDR3 sequence is CASSSTSGGRWATDTQYF. The CDR3 coding sequence is TGCGCCAGCAGCTCGACTAGCGGGGGGCGCTGGGCCACAGATACGCAGTATTTT.

The rearrangement joins TRBV30 to TRBJ2-3; D possibly corresponds to TRBD2 (6 bases). V lost 0 bases and J lost 0, with 13 bases in between. CDR3 length: 16 residues. Germline CDR1 is GTSNPN and CDR2 is SVGIG (reference sequence). The CDR3 nucleotides read TGTGCCTGGAGTGTATCGGCGGGAAGTAGCACAGATACGCAGTATTTT. Protein sequence: CAWSVSAGSSTDTQYF.

This chain links TRBV5-1 with TRBJ1-2; D perhaps matches TRBD1 (5 bases). Between the trimmed V and J ends, which lost 2 bases and 8 bases, there was a span of 10 bases. In germline, CDR1 is SGHRS, CDR2 YFSETQ. CDR3 length equals 12 residues. The CDR3 region has the DNA TGCGCCAGCAGCTTTGGGGGGAAAGGCTACACCTTC. Amino acids: CASSFGGKGYTF.

The rearrangement uses TRBV10-1 and TRBJ2-7, with D tentatively TRBD2 (6 bases). The CDR3 consists of 14 residues. Trimming shortened V by 5 bases and J by 1 base, and 12 bases separated the two germline ends. The germline gives CDR1 WNHNN, CDR2 SYGVQD (reference sequence). The CDR3, as DNA: TGCGCCAGCAGTCCGGAGGGTCTATCCTACGAGCAGTACTTC. Residues: CASSPEGLSYEQYF.

The J gene is TRBJ2-2, the V gene TRBV27; weak D call: TRBD2 (6 bases). CDR3 length: 15 amino acids. V was cut by 6 bases and J by 7 bases, with 18 bases left in between. The germline V gene has CDR1 MNHEY and CDR2 SMNVEV (reference sequence). CDR3 sequence reads: CASSLRLVRVGELFF. The CDR3 bases are TGTGCCAGCAGCCTCCGACTAGTTAGGGTCGGGGAGCTGTTTTTT.

V usage is TRBV11-2 and J usage is TRBJ2-1; TRBD2 agrees at 10 bases. In germline, CDR1 is SGHAT, CDR2 FQNNGV. The CDR3 contains 14 residues. Germline trimming cut 3 bases from V and 8 bases from J; bases unmatched to any gene: 4. This CDR3 is CASSFERGGDEQFF. The DNA for the CDR3 is TGTGCCAGCAGCTTCGAGCGGGGGGGCGATGAGCAGTTCTTC.

This rearrangement joins TRBV28 to TRBJ1-1; D is unclear. V was trimmed by 5 bases and J by 7 bases, leaving 11 bases between them. Germline V gene lookup returns CDR1 MDHEN and CDR2 SYDVKM. The CDR3 loop spans 12 amino acids. The CDR3 nucleotides read TGTGCCAGCAGTCCGAGTTTGCGTGAAGCTTTCTTT. Protein sequence: CASSPSLREAFF.

This clone has just one count. The sample contains more than one DNA sequence encoding this CDR3. The genes are TRBV7-2 and TRBJ2-7; 11 bases agree with TRBD2. Germline CDR1 and CDR2: SGHTA and FQGNSA. The trim removed 1 base at V and 4 bases at J, leaving 3 bases unmatched. The CDR3 totals 15 residues. The CDR3 sequence: CASSLGLAGSYEQYF. The CDR3 DNA follows: TGTGCCAGCAGCTTAGGACTAGCGGGGAGTTACGAGCAGTACTTC.

DNA for the CDR3: TGTGCCAGCAGCCCCCTCCGGACAGCTGAACTTAACTATGGCTACACCTTC. Its translation: CASSPLRTAELNYGYTF. The rearrangement joins TRBV28 to TRBJ1-2; a weak D match, TRBD1 (6 bases). The CDR3 spans 17 residues. The germline V gene encodes CDR1 MDHEN and CDR2 SYDVKM. V dropped 6 bases and J dropped 1 base, with 21 bases sitting between them.

Only one count was recorded for this clone. The V and J genes are TRBV25-1 and TRBJ2-7, with 7 bases that match TRBD1. V lost 4 bases and J lost 6; bases outside the gene matches: 12. This CDR3 spans 15 amino acids. Germline V gene lookup returns CDR1 MGHDK and CDR2 SYGVNS. The CDR3 DNA is TGTGCCAGCAGTGCCGAGGGGGCCCGCCAGGGCGAGCAGTACTTC. Protein sequence: CASSAEGARQGEQYF.

The chain couples TRBV19 to TRBJ1-2; D perhaps matches TRBD1 (6 bases). CDR3 size: 14 residues. CDR1 and CDR2 (germline): LNHDA, SQIVND (reference sequence). V lost 6 bases and J 2 bases, leaving 13 bases between the germline ends. CDR3 loop: CASRGARGNYGYTF. CDR3 coding DNA: TGTGCCAGTAGGGGGGCCCGCGGGAACTATGGCTACACCTTC.

The rearrangement joins TRBV9 to TRBJ2-7, with TRBD1 matching over 7 bases. Unmatched junction bases numbered 5, after V lost 5 bases and J lost 3 bases. The CDR3 loop spans 13 amino acids. Germline V gene sequence: CDR1 SGDLS, CDR2 YYNGEE. The DNA of the CDR3 is TGTGCCAGCAGTAGAGGGGGCTTCTACGAGCAGTACTTC. It codes for CASSRGGFYEQYF. Based on the CDR3 plus reference TRBV9 and TRBJ2-7, the full variable domain is DSGVTQTPKHLITATGQRVTLRCSPRSGDLSVYWYQQSLDQGLQFLIQYYNGEERAKGNILERFSAQQFPDLHSELNLSSLELGDSALYFCASSRGGFYEQYFGPGTRLTVT.

The CDR3 is CASSMLTATNEKLFF. Written as DNA, the CDR3 is TGTGCCAGTAGTATGTTGACAGCAACTAATGAAAAACTGTTTTTT. V usage is TRBV19 and J usage is TRBJ1-4, with D possibly TRBD1 on 5 matching bases. The V gene lost 3 bases and the J gene lost 0 bases, with 8 bases spanning the gap. The CDR3 runs to 15 residues. Germline loops: CDR1 LNHDA, CDR2 SQIVND (reference sequence).

The J gene is TRBJ2-3, the V gene TRBV7-7; TRBD2 agrees at 7 bases. The CDR3 spans 16 residues. From germline, CDR1 is SSHAT and CDR2 FNYEAQ (reference sequence). Written as DNA, the CDR3 is TGTGCTAGCTCATTAGGGAGGGGCGGTGGCACAGATACGCAGTATTTT. Translated: CASSLGRGGGTDTQYF.

The V call is TRBV6-6, the J call TRBJ1-2; D might be TRBD1 (5 bases). V shed 11 bases and J shed 5 bases, with 24 bases lying between them. The CDR3 totals 15 residues. Germline V gene data show CDR1 as MNHNY and CDR2 as SVGAGI (reference sequence). This chain's CDR3 is CAASDGAAGEYGYTF. The DNA for the CDR3 is TGTGCCGCTTCCGACGGGGCAGCCGGGGAATATGGCTACACCTTC.

The chain joins TRBV2 to TRBJ2-7, with D possibly matching TRBD1 (6 bases). The CDR3 consists of 13 residues. CDR1 is SNHLY and CDR2 is FYNNEI in the germline V gene. V dropped 6 bases and J dropped 6 bases, with 15 bases sitting between them. DNA of the CDR3: TGTGCCAGCAGCGATCAGGGGCGGATCGAGCAGTACTTC. Protein product: CASSDQGRIEQYF. The variable domain in full, with the rest retrieved from reference TRBV2 and TRBJ2-7, is EPEVTQTPSHQVTQMGQEVILRCVPISNHLYFYWYRQILGQKVEFLVSFYNNEISEKSEIFDDQFSVERPDGSNFTLKIRSTKLEDSAMYFCASSDQGRIEQYFGPGTRLTVT.

This clone turned up a few times. The chain carries TRBV7-2 and TRBJ2-6; D remains ambiguous. V was trimmed by 3 bases and J by 4 bases, leaving 10 bases between them. Germline V CDR1 and CDR2: SGHTA, FQGNSA. This CDR3 region has 15 residues. In DNA form, the CDR3 reads TGTGCCAGCAGCTTCGATAGTCTGGGGGCCAACGTCCTGACTTTC. This translates into CASSFDSLGANVLTF.

This clone was seen a handful of times. The chain carries TRBV9 and TRBJ2-3; 9 bases are a match to TRBD2. Germline-derived CDR1 and CDR2 are SGDLS and YYNGEE. V trimming: 0 bases; J trimming: 1 base; junction bases outside the gene matches: 3. The CDR3 contains 16 residues. The CDR3 spells CASSVGTSARTDTQYF. CDR3 DNA: TGTGCCAGCAGCGTAGGGACTAGCGCCCGCACAGATACGCAGTATTTT.

V usage is TRBV2 and J usage is TRBJ1-6; D is ambiguous. Trimming left V 1 base short and J 19 bases short, with 14 bases between. The CDR3 extends over 12 amino acids. Germline V lookup: CDR1 SNHLY, CDR2 FYNNEI. CDR3 sequence reads: CASSEGGEHVHF. Written as DNA, the CDR3 is TGTGCCAGCAGTGAAGGTGGGGAACACGTACACTTT.

The chain uses TRBV6-5 and TRBJ2-7; D possibly corresponds to TRBD2 (6 bases). Trimming shortened V by 0 bases and J by 6 bases, and 12 bases separated the two germline ends. CDR1 MNHEY and CDR2 SVGAGI come from the germline V gene. This CDR3 is 14 amino acids long. The CDR3 DNA reads as TGTGCCAGCAGTTACTCGATTCTAGCGTTCGAGCAGTACTTC. This codes for CASSYSILAFEQYF.

The chain joins TRBV5-1 to TRBJ1-2; TRBD1 matches 8 bases. Germline V gene sequence: CDR1 SGHRS, CDR2 YFSETQ. The V and J ends lost 0 bases and 4 bases, in that order; junction bases with no gene match: 5. This CDR3 has 15 residues. CDR3 loop: CASSLGPGGSYGYTF. The CDR3 DNA sequence: TGCGCCAGCAGCTTGGGTCCAGGGGGCAGCTATGGCTACACCTTC.

V is TRBV6-6 and J is TRBJ1-4, with 10 bases identical to TRBD1. This CDR3 has 14 residues. Germline assignment: CDR1 MNHNY and CDR2 SVGAGI (reference sequence). Germline trimming cut 6 bases from V and 8 bases from J; bases unmatched to any gene: 6. The CDR3 loop is CASSLGTGVEKLFF. CDR3 sequence (DNA): TGTGCCAGCAGCCTCGGGACAGGGGTCGAAAAACTGTTTTTT.

The chain recombines TRBV2 with TRBJ2-7; D call uncertain. This CDR3 has 11 amino acids. CDR1 SNHLY and CDR2 FYNNEI come from the germline V gene. The V gene lost 6 bases and the J gene lost 4 bases, with 7 bases spanning the gap. CDR3 amino acids: CASSGRYEQYF. CDR3 nucleotide sequence: TGTGCCAGCAGCGGCAGGTACGAGCAGTACTTC.

Comment on this clone: Compared with germline, one end of the junction differs, possibly owing to a read error. The chain couples TRBV28 to TRBJ2-7; D assignment may be TRBD1 or TRBD2 (5 bases each). Germline V gene lookup returns CDR1 MDHEN and CDR2 SYDVKM. The CDR3 runs to 14 residues. CDR3 bases: TGTGCCAGCAGCTCCGGGACGGGTACTTACGGGCAGTACTTC. Protein: CASSSGTGTYGQYF.

This clone occurred a few times. The V call is TRBV6-5, the J call TRBJ1-6; weak D call: TRBD1 (6 bases). V was trimmed by 4 bases and J by 7 bases, leaving 11 bases between them. CDR1 is MNHEY and CDR2 is SVGAGI in the germline V gene. This CDR3 spans 14 amino acids. CDR3 nucleotides: TGTGCCAGCAGTTTACGGGGGCCAAATTCACCCCTCCACTTT. Translation gives CASSLRGPNSPLHF.

The chain recombines TRBV6-5 with TRBJ1-3, with D perhaps TRBD1 (5 bases). V was clipped by 7 bases and J by 0 bases, with 13 bases between them. The CDR3 totals 15 residues. The germline V gene has CDR1 MNHEY and CDR2 SVGAGI. The CDR3, as DNA: TGTGCCAGCAACAGCAGGGCAGGCTCTGGAAACACCATATATTTT. Amino acids: CASNSRAGSGNTIYF.